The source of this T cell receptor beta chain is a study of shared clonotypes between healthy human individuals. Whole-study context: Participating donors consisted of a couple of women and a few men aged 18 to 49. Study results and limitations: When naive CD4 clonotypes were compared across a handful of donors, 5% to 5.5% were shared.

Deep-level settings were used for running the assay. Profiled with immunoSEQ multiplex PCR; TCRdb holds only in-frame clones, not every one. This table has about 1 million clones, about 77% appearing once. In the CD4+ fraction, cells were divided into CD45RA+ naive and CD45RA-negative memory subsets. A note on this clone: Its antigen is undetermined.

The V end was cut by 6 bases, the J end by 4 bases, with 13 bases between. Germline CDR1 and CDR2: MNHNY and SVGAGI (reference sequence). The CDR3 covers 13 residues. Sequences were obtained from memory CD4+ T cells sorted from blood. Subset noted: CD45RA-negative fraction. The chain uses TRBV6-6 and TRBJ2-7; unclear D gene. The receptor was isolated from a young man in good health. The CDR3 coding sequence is TGTGCCAGCAGGCGCCTAAATTATTACGAGCAGTACTTC. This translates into CASRRLNYYEQYF.